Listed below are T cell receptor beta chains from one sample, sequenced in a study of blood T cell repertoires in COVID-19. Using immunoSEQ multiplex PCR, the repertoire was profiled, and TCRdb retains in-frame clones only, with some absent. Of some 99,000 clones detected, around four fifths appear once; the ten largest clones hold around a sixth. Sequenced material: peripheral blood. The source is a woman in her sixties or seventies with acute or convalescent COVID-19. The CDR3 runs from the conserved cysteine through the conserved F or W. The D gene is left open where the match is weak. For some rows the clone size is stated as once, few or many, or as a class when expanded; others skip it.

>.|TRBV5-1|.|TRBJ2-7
TGCGCCAGCAGCACACAGACAGGACCCTACGAGCAGTACTTC
CASSTQTGPYEQYF
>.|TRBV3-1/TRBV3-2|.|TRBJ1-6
TGTGCCAGCAGCCATCCACCCGGGGCCCTTGGAGGGAATTCACCCCTCCACTTT
CASSHPPGALGGNSPLHF
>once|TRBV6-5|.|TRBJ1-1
TGTGCCAGCAGTTACCAATGGCTGAACACTGAAGCTTTCTTT
CASSYQWLNTEAFF
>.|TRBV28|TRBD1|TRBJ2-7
TGTGCCAGTGACAGGGGGAACGAGCAGTACTTC
CASDRGNEQYF
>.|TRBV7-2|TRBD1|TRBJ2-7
TGTGCCAGCAGCTTAGTAGGGGGCGTGAACGAGCAGTACTTC
CASSLVGGVNEQYF
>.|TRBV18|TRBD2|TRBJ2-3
TGTGCCAGCTCACCACCCCTTAGCGGGGGGGCGGGAGATACGCAGTATTTT
CASSPPLSGGAGDTQYF
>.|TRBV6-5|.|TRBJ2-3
TGTGCCAGCACTCGCGCGGGAAGCACAGATACGCAGTATTTT
CASTRAGSTDTQYF
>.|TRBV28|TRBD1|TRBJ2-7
TGTGCCAGCAAACCCCCGGGACAGGGGTTGGAGCAGTACTTC
CASKPPGQGLEQYF
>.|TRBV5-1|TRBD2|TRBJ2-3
TGCGCCAGCAGCTTGAGTAGCGGGGGACTCACAGATACGCAGTATTTT
CASSLSSGGLTDTQYF
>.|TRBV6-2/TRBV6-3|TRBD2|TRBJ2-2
TGTGCCAGCAGTAGGGGACTAGCGGGTCCCGGGGAGCTGTTTTTT
CASSRGLAGPGELFF
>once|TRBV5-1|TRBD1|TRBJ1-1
TGCGCCAGCAGCCCCCCGACAGGGGCTGAAGCTTTCTTT
CASSPPTGAEAFF
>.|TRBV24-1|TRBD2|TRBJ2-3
TGTGCCACCAGTGGAGCGGGGGTGGCAGATACGCAGTATTTT
CATSGAGVADTQYF
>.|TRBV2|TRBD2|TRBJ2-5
TGTGCCAGCAGTCCTGGACTAGCAAAGGGCGAGACCCAGTACTTC
CASSPGLAKGETQYF
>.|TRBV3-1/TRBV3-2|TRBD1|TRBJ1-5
TGTGCCAGCAGCCAGGGACAGAGCAATCAGCCCCAGCATTTT
CASSQGQSNQPQHF
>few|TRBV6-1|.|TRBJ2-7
TGTGCCAGCAGTGAAGTTCCAGGGGTTCCCTACGAGCAGTACTTC
CASSEVPGVPYEQYF
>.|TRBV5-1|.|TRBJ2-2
TGCGCCAGCAGCTCTCAATCAGGGAACACCGGGGAGCTGTTTTTT
CASSSQSGNTGELFF
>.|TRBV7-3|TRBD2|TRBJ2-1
TGTGCCAGCAGCCCGACTAGCGGGGCCTACAATGAGCAGTTCTTC
CASSPTSGAYNEQFF
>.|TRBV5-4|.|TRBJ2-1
TGTGCCAGCAGCTCCGCAGCGGGCCTGTCCTACAATGAGCAGTTCTTC
CASSSAAGLSYNEQFF
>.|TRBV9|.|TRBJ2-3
TGTGCCAGCAGCGTAGACCCTAGCGGCACAGATACGCAGTATTTT
CASSVDPSGTDTQYF
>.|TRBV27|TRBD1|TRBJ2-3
TGTGCCAGCAGTCAACGGGACAGTAGGAGCACAGATACGCAGTATTTT
CASSQRDSRSTDTQYF
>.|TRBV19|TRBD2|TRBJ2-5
TGTGCCAGTAGTATATTTCTAGCGGTCCTAGGAGAGGGGCAAGAGACCCAGTACTTC
CASSIFLAVLGEGQETQYF
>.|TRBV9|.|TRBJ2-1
TGTGCCAGCAGCGTAGAGGGGGGGACCCACAATGAGCAGTTCTTC
CASSVEGGTHNEQFF
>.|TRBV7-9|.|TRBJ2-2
TGTGCCAGTCGCTCCGGGACAACCACCGGGGAGCTGTTTTTT
CASRSGTTTGELFF
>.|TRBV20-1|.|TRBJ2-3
TGCAGTGCTAGTTGGGGGGGCCCTAGCACAGATACGCAGTATTTT
CSASWGGPSTDTQYF
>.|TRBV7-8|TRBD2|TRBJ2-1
TGTGCCAGCAGCTCACTAGCGGGGGGTAGCTTCTCCTACAATGAGCAGTTCTTC
CASSSLAGGSFSYNEQFF
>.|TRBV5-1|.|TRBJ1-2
TGCGCCAGCAGCTTGGACAGGTATAACTATGGCTACACCTTC
CASSLDRYNYGYTF
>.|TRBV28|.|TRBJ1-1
TGTGCCAGCAGCCCGGGACATACAGGGCACACTGAAGCTTTCTTT
CASSPGHTGHTEAFF
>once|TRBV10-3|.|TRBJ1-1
TGTGCCAGCCAGGGTCAGACTGAAGCTTTCTTT
CASQGQTEAFF
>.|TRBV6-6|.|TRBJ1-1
TGTGCCAGCAGTTACTCGGGCAGGAGGGAAGCTTTCTTT
CASSYSGRREAFF
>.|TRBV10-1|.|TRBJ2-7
TGCGCCAGCAGCGCGGATCTGAGTAGCGAGCAGTACTTC
CASSADLSSEQYF
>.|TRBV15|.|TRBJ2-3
TGTGCCACCAGCAGAGATCGTAAAAATACGCAGTATTTT
CATSRDRKNTQYF
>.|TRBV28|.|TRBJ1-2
TGTGCCAGCAGTATGGGGGGTGTCGCTAACTATGGCTACACCTTC
CASSMGGVANYGYTF
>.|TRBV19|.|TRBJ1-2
TGTGCCAGTAGTGTTCAGGGAGGCGGCTATGGCTACACCTTC
CASSVQGGGYGYTF
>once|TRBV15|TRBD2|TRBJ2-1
TGTGCCACCAGCAGAGGAGATCTAGGCGGGGGGGCGGCGGATGAGCAGTTCTTC
CATSRGDLGGGAADEQFF
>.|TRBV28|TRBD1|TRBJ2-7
TGTGCCAGCAAAACTGGGGCCGGGACAGGGGACTACGAGCAGTACTTC
CASKTGAGTGDYEQYF
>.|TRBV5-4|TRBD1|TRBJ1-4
TGTGCCAGCAGCATGACAGGGGGGGATGAAAAACTGTTTTTT
CASSMTGGDEKLFF
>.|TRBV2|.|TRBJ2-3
TGTGCCAGCTCCCCGGGGTCCGGACAGACTATGGATACGCAGTATTTT
CASSPGSGQTMDTQYF
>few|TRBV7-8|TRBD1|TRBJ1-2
TGTGCCAGCAGCCCCAGACAGACAGGGCCCTATGGCTACACCTTC
CASSPRQTGPYGYTF
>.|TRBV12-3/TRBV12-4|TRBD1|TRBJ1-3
TGTGCCAGCAGATTAGGGGGCGCAAACACCATATATTTT
CASRLGGANTIYF
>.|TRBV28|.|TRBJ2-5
TGTGCCAGCAGTTCCCCAAATCGAGGTTTTAGGAGTGAGACCCAGTACTTC
CASSSPNRGFRSETQYF
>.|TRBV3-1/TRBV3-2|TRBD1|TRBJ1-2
TGTGCCAGCAGCCGGGACAGGGTAGAGGGCTACACCTTC
CASSRDRVEGYTF
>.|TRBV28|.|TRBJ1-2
TGTGCCTCCCTCACAGGGAACTATGGCTACACCTTC
CASLTGNYGYTF
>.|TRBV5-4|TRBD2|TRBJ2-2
TGTGCCAGCAGCTTGGGCTTGGGACTAGCGGCGAACACCGGGGAGCTGTTTTTT
CASSLGLGLAANTGELFF
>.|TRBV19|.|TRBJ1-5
TGTGCCAGTAGTATTTTTGACACCTATCAGCCCCAGCATTTT
CASSIFDTYQPQHF
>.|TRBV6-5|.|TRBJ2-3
TGTGCCAGCAGGCGCGGGACAGACACAGATACGCAGTATTTT
CASRRGTDTDTQYF
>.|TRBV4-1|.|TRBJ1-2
TGCGCCAGCAGCCCCTACGTCTCAGGGGACTATGGCTACACCTTC
CASSPYVSGDYGYTF
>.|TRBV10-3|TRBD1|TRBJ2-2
TGTGCCATCAGTCCGGACAGGGCGACCGGGGAGCTGTTTTTT
CAISPDRATGELFF
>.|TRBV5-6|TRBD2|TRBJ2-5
TGTGCCAGCAGCACCACGTGGACTAGCGGGGGAGAGACCCAGTACTTC
CASSTTWTSGGETQYF
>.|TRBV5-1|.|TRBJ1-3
TGCGCCAGCAGCAGGACAAGTGGTGCTGGAAACACCATATATTTT
CASSRTSGAGNTIYF